The clone carrying this T cell receptor beta chain came up many times. These data come from a study of blood T cell repertoires in COVID-19. Per the original data handling: How many nucleated cells were present was estimated from reference gene primer amplification. Sequenced by immunoSEQ multiplex PCR; TCRdb stores in-frame clones only, minus some. That table gives V, J and clone size, and the DNA gave D and trimming. The sample contains about 300,000 clones, around 87% of which appear only once. Germline CDR1 reads GTSNPN; CDR2 reads SVGIG (reference sequence). The CDR3 contains 14 residues. V lost 6 bases to trimming and J lost 7 bases, with 16 bases between them.

The material sequenced was peripheral blood. This chain joins TRBV30 and TRBJ1-6; possibly TRBD1 for D (6 bases). The TCR sequence derives from a man in his 70s with acute or convalescent COVID-19. The CDR3 region is CACQGWTENSPLHF. The CDR3 nucleotides read TGTGCCTGCCAGGGTTGGACAGAAAATTCACCCCTCCACTTT.